This entry concerns a single T cell receptor beta chain. The sample belongs to a study of CD8+ T cells in alopecia areata. Following extraction, RNA underwent reverse transcription to cDNA, which served as the sequencing template. Clones were read by immunoSEQ multiplex PCR, and TCRdb kept only the in-frame ones, dropping some. The sample contains 170,000 or so clones, 50% to 65% of which appear only once. Germline CDR1 is SGDLS and CDR2 is YYNGEE. V shed 3 bases, J shed 10 bases, and the junction held 13 bases outside the gene matches. This CDR3 has 17 residues. Treatment noted: oral pan-JAK inhibitor, 5-10 mg twice daily.

Specimen: CD8+ T cells sorted from blood, collected at week 24, from a patient treated with tofacitinib. The rearrangement joins TRBV9 to TRBJ2-2; TRBD2 agrees at 12 bases. This clonotype was sampled from a human donor with alopecia areata. CDR3 loop: CASSGTSGGTFKKELFF. CDR3 sequence (DNA): TGTGCCAGCAGCGGAACTAGCGGGGGGACCTTCAAGAAGGAGCTGTTTTTT. The entire variable domain, with the rest obtained from reference TRBV9 and TRBJ2-2, is as follows: DSGVTQTPKHLITATGQRVTLRCSPRSGDLSVYWYQQSLDQGLQFLIQYYNGEERAKGNILERFSAQQFPDLHSELNLSSLELGDSALYFCASSGTSGGTFKKELFFGEGSRLTVL.